What follows are 14 T cell receptor beta chains derived from one specimen sequenced in a study of T-cell reconstitution after alpha-beta-depleted transplantation in children. Preparation of the TCRbeta library used unique molecular identifiers. TCRdb re-derived calls from the PCR reads in MiXCR, one entry per CDR3 protein. The data hold under 450,000 distinct CDR3 sequences, with approximately 12% observed a single time. Material: PBMCs, obtained from the stem cell graft. Receptors originate from a human donor who donated a stem cell graft to a child with Fanconi anemia.

At least ten counts were recorded for this clonotype. This chain uses TRBV7-8 with TRBJ2-7; D gene unclear. Germline V gene lookup returns CDR1 SGHVS and CDR2 FQNEAQ. The V end was cut by 1 base, the J end by 0 bases, with 7 bases between. This CDR3 spans 14 amino acids. CDR3 sequence (DNA): TGTGCCAGCAGCTTAGGTTTGGGCTCCTACGAGCAGTACGTC. This gives the protein CASSLGLGSYEQYV.

In the case of this clonotype: Here the CDR3 omits its conserved ending phenylalanine or tryptophan, so a read error is the likely source. This chain connects TRBV6-5 to TRBJ2-5; D tentatively reads TRBD1 or TRBD2 (5 bases each). CDR1 and CDR2 from the germline V gene are MNHEY and SVGAGI. The CDR3 is 15 amino acids. Trimming left V 4 bases short and J 1 base short, with 13 bases between. CDR3 DNA sequence: TGTGCCAGCAGTTTCGGGACCTTACTCCAAGAGACCCAGTACTAC. It yields the protein CASSFGTLLQETQYY.

The chain carries TRBV7-2 and TRBJ1-4; TRBD1 matches at 7 bases. V lost 7 bases and J lost 2; bases outside the gene matches: 7. The CDR3 spans 15 residues. The germline V gene has CDR1 SGHTA and CDR2 FQGNSA. CDR3 nucleotide sequence: TGTGCCAGCACCTTTACAGGGGCTACTAATGAAAAACTGTTTTTT. Translated: CASTFTGATNEKLFF.

A few counts support this clonotype. The genes are TRBV12-3 or TRBV12-4 and TRBJ1-2; D might be TRBD1 (5 bases). The V end was cut by 4 bases, the J end by 7 bases, with 19 bases between. The CDR3 runs to 15 residues. The CDR3 DNA reads as TGTGCCAGCAGTTACAGGCTCGGTTTGTCGGGTGGCTACACCTTC. This sequence encodes CASSYRLGLSGGYTF.

This chain links TRBV5-1 with TRBJ2-5; D is uncertain. V lost 0 bases, J lost 3 bases, and 9 bases lay in between. In germline, CDR1 is SGHRS, CDR2 YFSETQ. This CDR3 comprises 14 residues. The CDR3 region has the DNA TGCGCCAGCAGCTTGGCCGGCTGGGAAGAGACCCAGTACTTC. It encodes CASSLAGWEETQYF.

This clonotype was recorded many times. The chain has TRBV28 and TRBJ2-5; 9 bases map to TRBD2. The V gene's germline CDR1 is MDHEN and CDR2 SYDVKM. V lost 6 bases and J lost 7; bases outside the gene matches: 9. The CDR3 consists of 14 residues. The CDR3 reads CASSLSGGPMTQYF. The CDR3 region has the DNA TGTGCCAGCAGCCTTAGCGGGGGCCCAATGACCCAGTACTTC. Variable domain in full (rest from reference TRBV28 and TRBJ2-5): DVKVTQSSRYLVKRTGEKVFLECVQDMDHENMFWYRQDPGLGLRLIYFSYDVKMKEKGDIPEGYSVSREKKERFSLILESASTNQTSMYLCASSLSGGPMTQYFGPGTRLLVL.

This chain connects TRBV7-9 to TRBJ2-7; D gene uncertain. V was shortened by 3 bases and J by 2 bases, with 11 bases between the two germline ends. This CDR3 comprises 14 residues. The germline gives CDR1 SEHNR, CDR2 FQNEAQ (reference sequence). The CDR3: CASSFGGSTYEQYF. The CDR3 DNA is TGTGCCAGCAGCTTTGGCGGCAGCACCTACGAGCAGTACTTC.

The V call is TRBV7-6, the J call TRBJ1-5; 8 positions match TRBD1. The CDR3 totals 14 residues. Germline V gene data show CDR1 as SGHVS and CDR2 as FNYEAQ. V trimming: 6 bases; J trimming: 7 bases; junction bases outside the gene matches: 8. The CDR3 coding sequence is TGTGCCAGCAGTTCGGACAGGGCAAAACAGCCCCAGCATTTT. As protein: CASSSDRAKQPQHF.

The chain carries TRBV6-1 and TRBJ1-2; no firm D call. Germline CDR1 is MNHNS and CDR2 is SASEGT. V lost 7 bases to trimming and J lost 1 base, with 10 bases between them. This CDR3 contains 13 residues. The CDR3 reads CASTGRINYGYTF. DNA for the CDR3: TGTGCCAGCACGGGCCGAATTAACTATGGCTACACCTTC.

This clonotype was counted between two and nine times. The chain couples TRBV19 to TRBJ1-1; 7 bases agree with TRBD1. Germline assignment: CDR1 LNHDA and CDR2 SQIVND (reference sequence). V was clipped by 6 bases and J by 4 bases; unmatched bases: 11. This CDR3 region has 15 residues. The CDR3 coding sequence is TGTGCCAGTAGCCGACAGACAGGGAGAATCACTGAAGCTTTCTTT. It encodes CASSRQTGRITEAFF.

This clonotype showed up just a few times. This chain links TRBV5-1 with TRBJ1-3, with a possible D match to TRBD1 (6 bases). Germline CDR1 SGHRS, CDR2 YFSETQ. CDR3 length: 15 amino acids. Trimming removed 4 bases at V and 3 bases at J, with 14 bases between. The CDR3 spells CASSEWGAVGNTIYF. As DNA, the CDR3 is TGCGCCAGCAGCGAGTGGGGGGCTGTTGGAAACACCATATATTTT.

A few counts support this clonotype. The rearrangement links TRBV5-5 to TRBJ2-3, with D possibly being TRBD2 (5 bases). This CDR3 region has 15 residues. The V gene lost 4 bases and the J gene lost 0 bases, with 12 bases spanning the gap. The germline gives CDR1 SGHKS, CDR2 YYEKEE (reference sequence). CDR3: CASSKGLSSTDTQYF. The CDR3 region has the DNA TGTGCCAGCAGCAAAGGACTGTCTAGCACAGATACGCAGTATTTT.

This clonotype has only a few counts. The chain employs TRBV7-2 and TRBJ2-5; D ambiguous. The CDR3 loop spans 14 amino acids. Germline CDR1 and CDR2: SGHTA and FQGNSA. Trimming shortened V by 2 bases and J by 5 bases, and 12 bases separated the two germline ends. CDR3 nucleotides: TGTGCCAGCAGCTTAATGATGAACAAGGAGACCCAGTACTTC. Protein sequence: CASSLMMNKETQYF.

As to this clonotype: A read error may produce the germline difference seen at one junction end. J is TRBJ1-2 and V is TRBV29-1; a weak D match, TRBD1 (5 bases). The CDR3 spans 12 residues. CDR1 and CDR2 (germline): SQVTM, ANQGSEA. CDR3 bases: TGCAGCGGTGAAAACGGGGGTAATGGCTACACCTTC. Protein: CSGENGGNGYTF.